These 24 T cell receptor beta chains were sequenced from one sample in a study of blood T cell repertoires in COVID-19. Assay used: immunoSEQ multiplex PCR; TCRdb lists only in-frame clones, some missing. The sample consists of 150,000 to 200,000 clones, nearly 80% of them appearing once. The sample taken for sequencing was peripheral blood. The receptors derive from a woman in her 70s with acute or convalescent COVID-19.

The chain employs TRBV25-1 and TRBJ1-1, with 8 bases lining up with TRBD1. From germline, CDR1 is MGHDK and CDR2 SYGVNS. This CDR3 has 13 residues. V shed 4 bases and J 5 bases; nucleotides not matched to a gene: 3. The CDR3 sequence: CASSVTGVTEAFF. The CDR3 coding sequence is TGTGCCAGCAGTGTGACAGGGGTTACTGAAGCTTTCTTT.

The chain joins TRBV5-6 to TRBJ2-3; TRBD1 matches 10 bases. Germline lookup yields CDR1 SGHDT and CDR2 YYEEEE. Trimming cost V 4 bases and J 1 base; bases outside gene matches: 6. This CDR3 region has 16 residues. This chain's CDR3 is CASSRGTGVGTDTQYF. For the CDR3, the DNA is TGTGCCAGCAGCCGGGGGACAGGGGTCGGCACAGATACGCAGTATTTT.

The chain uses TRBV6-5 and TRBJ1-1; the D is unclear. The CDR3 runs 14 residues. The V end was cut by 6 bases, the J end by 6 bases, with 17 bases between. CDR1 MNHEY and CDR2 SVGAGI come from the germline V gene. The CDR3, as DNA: TGTGCCAGCAGACAGCTTAGCGTTGGTGCTGAAGCTTTCTTT. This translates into CASRQLSVGAEAFF.

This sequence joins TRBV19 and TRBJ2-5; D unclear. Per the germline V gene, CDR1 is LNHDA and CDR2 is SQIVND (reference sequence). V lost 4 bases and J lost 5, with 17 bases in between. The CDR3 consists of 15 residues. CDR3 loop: CASSTSDQVGETQYF. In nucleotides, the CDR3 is TGTGCCAGTAGTACTTCAGATCAGGTTGGGGAGACCCAGTACTTC. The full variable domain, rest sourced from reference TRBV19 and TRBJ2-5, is DGGITQSPKYLFRKEGQNVTLSCEQNLNHDAMYWYRQDPGQGLRLIYYSQIVNDFQKGDIAEGYSVSREKKESFPLTVTSAQKNPTAFYLCASSTSDQVGETQYFGPGTRLLVL.

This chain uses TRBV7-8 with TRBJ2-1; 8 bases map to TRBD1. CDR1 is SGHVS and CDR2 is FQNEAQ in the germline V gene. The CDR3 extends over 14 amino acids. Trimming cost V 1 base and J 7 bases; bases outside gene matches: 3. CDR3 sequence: CASSLGDRWNEQFF. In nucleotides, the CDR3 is TGTGCCAGCAGCTTAGGGGACAGGTGGAATGAGCAGTTCTTC.

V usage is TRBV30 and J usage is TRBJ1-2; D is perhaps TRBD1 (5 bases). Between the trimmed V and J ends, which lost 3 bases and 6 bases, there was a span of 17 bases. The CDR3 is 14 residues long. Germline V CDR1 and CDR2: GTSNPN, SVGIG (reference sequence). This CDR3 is CAWSPGGGAHGYTF. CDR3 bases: TGTGCCTGGAGCCCAGGAGGAGGGGCTCATGGCTACACCTTC.

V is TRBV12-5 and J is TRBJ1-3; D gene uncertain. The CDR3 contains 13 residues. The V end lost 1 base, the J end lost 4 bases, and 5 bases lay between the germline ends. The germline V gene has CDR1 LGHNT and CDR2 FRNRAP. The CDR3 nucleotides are TGTGCTAGTGGTTTGGGAGGGGGAAACACCATATATTTT. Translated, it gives CASGLGGGNTIYF.

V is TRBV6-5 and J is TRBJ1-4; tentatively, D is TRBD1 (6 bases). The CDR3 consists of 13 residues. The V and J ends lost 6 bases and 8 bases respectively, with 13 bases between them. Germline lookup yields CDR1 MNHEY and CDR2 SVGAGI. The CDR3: CASSPQGWEKLFF. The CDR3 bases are TGTGCCAGCAGCCCACAGGGCTGGGAAAAACTGTTTTTT.

CDR3: CASSPHAGTGGYEQYF. In DNA, the CDR3 is TGTGCCAGCAGCCCCCACGCAGGGACCGGGGGTTACGAGCAGTACTTC. The gene calls are TRBV5-4 and TRBJ2-7; D is possibly TRBD2 (6 bases). The CDR3 is 16 amino acids. The V and J ends lost 4 bases and 4 bases respectively, with 21 bases between them. CDR1 is SGHNT, CDR2 YYREEE, per germline (reference sequence).

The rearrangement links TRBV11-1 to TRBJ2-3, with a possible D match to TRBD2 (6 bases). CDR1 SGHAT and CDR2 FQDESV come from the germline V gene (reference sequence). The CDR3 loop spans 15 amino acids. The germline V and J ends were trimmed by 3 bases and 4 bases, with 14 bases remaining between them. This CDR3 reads CASSLGGNPADTQYF. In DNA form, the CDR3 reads TGTGCCAGCAGCTTGGGGGGAAATCCGGCAGATACGCAGTATTTT.

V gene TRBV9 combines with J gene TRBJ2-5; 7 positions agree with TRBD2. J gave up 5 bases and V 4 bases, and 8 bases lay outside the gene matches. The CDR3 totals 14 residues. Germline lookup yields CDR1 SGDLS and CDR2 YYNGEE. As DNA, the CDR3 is TGTGCCAGCAGCTTACGACTAGCATGGGAGACCCAGTACTTC. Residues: CASSLRLAWETQYF.

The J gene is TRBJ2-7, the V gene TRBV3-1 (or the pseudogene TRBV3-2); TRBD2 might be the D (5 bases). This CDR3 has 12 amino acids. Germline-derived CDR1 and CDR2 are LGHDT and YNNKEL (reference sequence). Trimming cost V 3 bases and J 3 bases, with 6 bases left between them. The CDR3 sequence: CASSHGLYEQYF. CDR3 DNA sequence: TGTGCCAGCAGCCATGGACTCTACGAGCAGTACTTC.

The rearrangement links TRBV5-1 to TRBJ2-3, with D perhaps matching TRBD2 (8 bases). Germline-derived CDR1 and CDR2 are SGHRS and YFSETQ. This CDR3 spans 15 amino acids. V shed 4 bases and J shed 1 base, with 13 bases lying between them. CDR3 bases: TGCGCCAGCAGCCAGGGGGGACTAGGCACAGATACGCAGTATTTT. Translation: CASSQGGLGTDTQYF.

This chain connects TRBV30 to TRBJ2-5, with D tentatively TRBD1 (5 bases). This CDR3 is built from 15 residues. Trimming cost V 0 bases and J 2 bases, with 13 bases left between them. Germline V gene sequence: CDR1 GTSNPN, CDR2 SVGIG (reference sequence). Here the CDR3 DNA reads TGTGCCTGGAGTGTACTCTACAGGTTACAAGAGACCCAGTACTTC. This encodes CAWSVLYRLQETQYF.

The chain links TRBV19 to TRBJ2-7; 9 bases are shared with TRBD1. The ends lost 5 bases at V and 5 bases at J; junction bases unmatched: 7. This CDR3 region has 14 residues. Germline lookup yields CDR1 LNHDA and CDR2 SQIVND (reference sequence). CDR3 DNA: TGTGCCAGTAGTCTGGGGACAGGGAGGGACGAGCAGTACTTC. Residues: CASSLGTGRDEQYF.

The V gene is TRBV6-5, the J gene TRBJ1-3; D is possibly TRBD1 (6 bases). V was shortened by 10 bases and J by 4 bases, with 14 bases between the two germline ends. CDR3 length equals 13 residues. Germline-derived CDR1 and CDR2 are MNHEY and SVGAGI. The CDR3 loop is CAITTGAGNTIYF. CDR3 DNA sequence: TGTGCCATCACGACAGGAGCGGGAAACACCATATATTTT.

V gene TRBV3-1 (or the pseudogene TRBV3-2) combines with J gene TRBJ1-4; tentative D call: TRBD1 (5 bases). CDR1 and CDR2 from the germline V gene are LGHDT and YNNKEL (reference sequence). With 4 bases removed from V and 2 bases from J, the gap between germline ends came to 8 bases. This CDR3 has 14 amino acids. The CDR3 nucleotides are TGTGCCAGCAGCCGTGGGGCCACTAATGAAAAACTGTTTTTT. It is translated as CASSRGATNEKLFF.

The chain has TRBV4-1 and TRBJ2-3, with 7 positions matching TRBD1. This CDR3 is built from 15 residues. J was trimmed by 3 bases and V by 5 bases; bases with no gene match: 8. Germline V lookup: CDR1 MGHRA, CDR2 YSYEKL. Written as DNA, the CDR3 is TGCGCCAGCAGCTATCGACAGGGAGAGACAGATACGCAGTATTTT. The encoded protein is CASSYRQGETDTQYF.

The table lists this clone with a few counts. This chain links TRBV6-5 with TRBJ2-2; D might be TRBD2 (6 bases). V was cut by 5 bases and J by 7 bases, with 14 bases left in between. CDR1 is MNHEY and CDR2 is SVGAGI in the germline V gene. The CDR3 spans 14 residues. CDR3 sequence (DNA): TGTGCCAGCAGTACCCTCGGGGGTATCGGGGAGCTGTTTTTT. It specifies CASSTLGGIGELFF.

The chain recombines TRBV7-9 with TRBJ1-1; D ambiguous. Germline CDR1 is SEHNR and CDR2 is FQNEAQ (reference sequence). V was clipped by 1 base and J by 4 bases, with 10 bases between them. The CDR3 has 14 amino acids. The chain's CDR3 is CASSLGRMSTEAFF. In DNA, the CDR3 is TGTGCCAGCAGCTTAGGGCGGATGAGCACTGAAGCTTTCTTT. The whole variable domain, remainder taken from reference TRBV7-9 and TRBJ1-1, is DTGVSQNPRHKITKRGQNVTFRCDPISEHNRLYWYRQTLGQGPEFLTYFQNEAQLEKSRLLSDRFSAERPKGSFSTLEIQRTEQGDSAMYLCASSLGRMSTEAFFGQGTRLTVV.

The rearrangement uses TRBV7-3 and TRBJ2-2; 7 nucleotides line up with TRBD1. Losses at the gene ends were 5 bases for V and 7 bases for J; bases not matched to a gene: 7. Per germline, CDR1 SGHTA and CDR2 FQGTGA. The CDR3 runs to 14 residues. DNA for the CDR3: TGTGCCAGCAGCCTGACAGGGTCGGGCGGGGAGCTGTTTTTT. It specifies CASSLTGSGGELFF. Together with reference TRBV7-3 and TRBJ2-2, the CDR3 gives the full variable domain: GAGVSQTPSNKVTEKGKYVELRCDPISGHTALYWYRQSLGQGPEFLIYFQGTGAADDSGLPNDRFFAVRPEGSVSTLKIQRTERGDSAVYLCASSLTGSGGELFFGEGSRLTVL.

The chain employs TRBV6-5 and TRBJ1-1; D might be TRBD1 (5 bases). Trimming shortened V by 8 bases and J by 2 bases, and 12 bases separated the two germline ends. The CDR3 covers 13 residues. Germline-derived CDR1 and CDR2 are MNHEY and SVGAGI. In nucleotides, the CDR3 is TGTGCCAGCGCCATTCAGGGAAACACTGAAGCTTTCTTT. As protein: CASAIQGNTEAFF.

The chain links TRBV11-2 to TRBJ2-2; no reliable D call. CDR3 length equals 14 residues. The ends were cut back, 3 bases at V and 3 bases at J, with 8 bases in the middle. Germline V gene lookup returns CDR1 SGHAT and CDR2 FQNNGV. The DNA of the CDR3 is TGTGCCAGCAGCTTCCTTCGCGACACCGGGGAGCTGTTTTTT. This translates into CASSFLRDTGELFF.

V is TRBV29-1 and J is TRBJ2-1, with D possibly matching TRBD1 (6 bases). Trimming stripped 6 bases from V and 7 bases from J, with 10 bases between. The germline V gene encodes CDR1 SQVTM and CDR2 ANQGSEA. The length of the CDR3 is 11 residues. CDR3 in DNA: TGCAGCGTAGGACAGACGAATGAGCAGTTCTTC. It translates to CSVGQTNEQFF.